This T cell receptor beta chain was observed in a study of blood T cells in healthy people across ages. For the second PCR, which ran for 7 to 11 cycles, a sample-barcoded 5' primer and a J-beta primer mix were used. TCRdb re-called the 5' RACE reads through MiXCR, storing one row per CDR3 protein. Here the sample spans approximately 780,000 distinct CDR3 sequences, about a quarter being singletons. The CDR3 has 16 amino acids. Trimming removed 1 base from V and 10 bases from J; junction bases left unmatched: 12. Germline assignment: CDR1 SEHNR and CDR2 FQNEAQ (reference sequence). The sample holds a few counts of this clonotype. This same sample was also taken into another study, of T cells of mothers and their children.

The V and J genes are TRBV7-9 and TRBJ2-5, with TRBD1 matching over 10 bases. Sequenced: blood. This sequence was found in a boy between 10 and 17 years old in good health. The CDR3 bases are TGTGCCAGCAGCTTAGAACCGGGACAGGGGTTCCTTGTCCAGTACTTC. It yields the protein CASSLEPGQGFLVQYF. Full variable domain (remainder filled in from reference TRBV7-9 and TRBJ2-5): DTGVSQNPRHKITKRGQNVTFRCDPISEHNRLYWYRQTLGQGPEFLTYFQNEAQLEKSRLLSDRFSAERPKGSFSTLEIQRTEQGDSAMYLCASSLEPGQGFLVQYFGPGTRLLVL.